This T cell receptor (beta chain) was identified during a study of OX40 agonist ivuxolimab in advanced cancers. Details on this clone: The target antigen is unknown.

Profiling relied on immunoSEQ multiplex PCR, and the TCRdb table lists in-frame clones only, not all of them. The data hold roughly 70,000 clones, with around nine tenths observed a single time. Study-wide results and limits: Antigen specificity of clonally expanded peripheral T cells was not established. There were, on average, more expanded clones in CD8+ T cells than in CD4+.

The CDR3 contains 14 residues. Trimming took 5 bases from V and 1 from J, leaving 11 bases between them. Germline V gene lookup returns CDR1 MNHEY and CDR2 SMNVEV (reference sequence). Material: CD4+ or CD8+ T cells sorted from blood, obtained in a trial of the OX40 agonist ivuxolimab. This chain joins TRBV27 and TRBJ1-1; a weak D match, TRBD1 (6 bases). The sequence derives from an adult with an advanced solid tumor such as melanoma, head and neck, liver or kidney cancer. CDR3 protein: CASSLRQANTEAFF. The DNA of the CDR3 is TGTGCCAGCAGTCTCCGACAGGCGAACACTGAAGCTTTCTTT.